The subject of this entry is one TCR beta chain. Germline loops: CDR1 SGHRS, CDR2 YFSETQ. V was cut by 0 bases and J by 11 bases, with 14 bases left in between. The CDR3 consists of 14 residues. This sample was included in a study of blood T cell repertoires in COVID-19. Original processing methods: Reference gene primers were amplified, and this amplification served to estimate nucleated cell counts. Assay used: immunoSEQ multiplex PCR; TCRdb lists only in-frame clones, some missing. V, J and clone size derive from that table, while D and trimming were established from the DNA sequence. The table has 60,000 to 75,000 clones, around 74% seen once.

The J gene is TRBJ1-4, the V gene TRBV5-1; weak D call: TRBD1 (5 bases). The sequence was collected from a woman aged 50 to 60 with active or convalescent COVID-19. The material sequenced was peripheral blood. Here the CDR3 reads CASSLEQGVKKLFF. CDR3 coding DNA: TGCGCCAGCAGCTTGGAGCAGGGCGTCAAGAAACTGTTTTTT.